This T cell receptor (beta chain) derives from a study of blood T cell repertoires in COVID-19. There are a few counts of this clone. Trimming removed 2 bases from V and 4 bases from J, with 26 bases in between. This CDR3 has 19 amino acids. Per the germline V gene, CDR1 is SGHTS and CDR2 is YDEGEE. Data came from immunoSEQ multiplex PCR; TCRdb stores just in-frame clones and leaves some out. In the table there are under 250,000 clones, around 82% of which are singletons. Material for sequencing was peripheral blood. The chain carries TRBV5-8 and TRBJ2-3; D unclear. The sequence was obtained from an older woman with acute or convalescent COVID-19. CDR3 region: CASSFNRQTGGLFADTQYF. The CDR3 nucleotides are TGTGCCAGCAGCTTCAATCGGCAGACGGGTGGATTGTTCGCAGATACGCAGTATTTT.